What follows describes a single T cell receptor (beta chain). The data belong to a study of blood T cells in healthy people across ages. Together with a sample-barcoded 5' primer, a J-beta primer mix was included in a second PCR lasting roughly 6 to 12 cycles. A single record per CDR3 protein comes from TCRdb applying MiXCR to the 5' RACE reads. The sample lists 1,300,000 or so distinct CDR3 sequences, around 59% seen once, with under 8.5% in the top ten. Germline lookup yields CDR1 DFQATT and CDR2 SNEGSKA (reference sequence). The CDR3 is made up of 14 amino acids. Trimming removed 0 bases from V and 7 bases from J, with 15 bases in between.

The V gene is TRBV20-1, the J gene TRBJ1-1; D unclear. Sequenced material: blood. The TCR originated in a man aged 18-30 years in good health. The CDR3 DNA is TGCAGTGCTAGAGATGGTCGAGGAATCAGTGAAGCTTTCTTT. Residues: CSARDGRGISEAFF.